This T cell receptor (beta chain) was obtained from a study of cytomegalovirus exposure and HLA in healthy donors (dated by TCRdb to between 2016 and 2019). In the study overall: According to an earlier analysis of a few hundred of the donors, about 179 million T cells yielded 117 million unique TCR beta sequences and 276 Gb of sequence data. An early release covering just under 650 HLA-typed donors comprised approximately 290 gigabases of sequencing data and approximately 80 million unique TCR sequences. The genetic ancestry cluster associated with self-reported Caucasian donors included 70% to 85% of the roughly 360 genotyped donors. The aim of the study was to test whether cataloging public T cell receptors could identify signatures of past pathogen exposure. The study used immunosequencing to profile the T cell repertoires of under 700 subjects and linked those repertoires to cytomegalovirus serostatus. Besides the first cohort of about 730 subjects, a separate validation cohort made up of 120 different subjects was used. To predict cytomegalovirus infection status, the study combined high-throughput TCR immunosequencing, statistical association of individual TCRs with disease status, and machine learning. In a later analysis, previously published TCR beta repertoires from hundreds of donors were re-analyzed and high-resolution HLA genotyping was added so that TCR occurrence patterns could be studied. Rather than using new phenotypic data, the later analysis identified candidate immune exposures from TCR beta sequences and from how often those sequences occurred across donors. An earlier analysis of 587 of the donors used high-throughput TCR beta sequencing to judge whether each TCR beta V gene segment behaved as functional or pseudogenic. Donor age, sex, ethnicity and CMV serostatus were collected together with the repertoire data. In a later genetic analysis, genome-wide SNP genotypes for about three fifths of the roughly 670 donors were used, and that subset was treated as a discovery cohort. Every discovery cohort repertoire had been produced on one sequencing platform. HLA typing included class I and class II loci at four-digit resolution. The number of typed donors differed by locus: 629-630 for A, B, C, DRB1 and DQB1; approximately 530 for DQA1; around 610 for DPA1; and around 470 for DPB1. Because of strong linkage in the cohort, roughly five DR-DQ haplotypes were treated as single units for association and clustering. Among some 400 genotyped donors of the cohort, an average of approximately 250,000 unique TCR beta nucleotide sequences were sequenced per donor, roughly 20% of them non-productive.

The protocol used for the library was the immunoSEQ multiplex PCR assay. The multiplex PCR relied on a mix of 60 forward primers for TCR Vbeta segments and 13 reverse primers for TCR Jbeta segments. The CDR3 region of rearranged TCR beta genes was amplified from genomic DNA by a multiplex PCR assay. Amplified TCR beta libraries were sequenced as 87-base-pair reads on the Illumina HiSeq System. Per the source publication's procedure: Across the 500 to 750 repertoires, a later analysis counted 78 million or so unique TCR beta chains, some 11 million of which were shared by at least two donors. To remove PCR and sequencing errors, raw reads were error-corrected and collapsed into unique sequences using a nearest-neighbor algorithm that merged closely related sequences. V, D and J gene segments were assigned by aligning CDR3 sequences to IMGT reference sequences. Each retained sequence needed at least a six-nucleotide match to both a V gene segment and a J gene segment. A rearrangement was called productive if the CDR3 had no stop codons and remained in frame with V and J, and every other rearrangement was called non-productive. Following IMGT convention, CDR3 was defined as the stretch from the second conserved V-encoded cysteine up to the conserved J-encoded phenylalanine. The earlier analysis of more than 450 of the donors excluded sequences that lacked an unambiguous match to a single V gene segment. An earlier analysis of fewer than 650 of the donors classified V segments as functional when productive rearrangements were above 56.7% and as segregating when the standard deviation between donors was above 5%. To diagnose cytomegalovirus status from the catalog of TCR beta chain sequences, a statistical classification framework was built. In a later analysis, TCR nucleotide sequences were compared against IMGT/GENE-DB human TR gene sequences so that V and J genes could be assigned. Using the TCRdist pipeline, a later analysis assigned CDR3 sequences along with most-parsimonious VDJ recombination scenarios. In a later analysis, each TCR beta chain was defined by its CDR3 amino acid sequence together with its V-gene family, and reads lacking a unique V-gene family were excluded. To address suspected cross-contamination and a sequencing artifact, a later analysis removed some 620 highly shared, low-generation-probability nucleotide sequences. For each public chain, a later analysis derived a clonal expansion index from normalized ranks of inferred template counts within each repertoire. In a later analysis, generation probabilities were computed with a VDJ recombination model fitted to out-of-frame rearrangements, and the resulting probabilities were checked against IGoR. Hypergeometric tests were used in a later analysis to score TCR-TCR, TCR-HLA and TCR-CMV co-occurrence, with a repertoire-size bias correction applied to the TCR pairs. A later analysis estimated false discovery rates by permuting HLA or CMV assignments 20 times. A later analysis grouped co-occurring TCRs with DBSCAN, adding TCRdist sequence similarity when clustering within HLA-allele-positive subsets. For co-occurrence clustering, repertoires with fewer than 30,000 or more than 120,000 public chains were excluded, along with roughly 5 repertoires with anomalous nucleotide sharing. TCRdb took this table from immuneACCESS and kept in-frame rearrangements with V and J called. Such tables lack part of the clones; where checked against another copy, unresolved V genes explain under half of the gap, and the rest is unexplained. That table is the source of V, J and clone size, and D and trimming were worked out from the DNA. The sample table contains 130,000 or so clones; only one count was recorded for about three quarters of them. The ten largest make up approximately 4% of the sample.

Of note for this clone: Its antigen has not been determined. No quality values exist for individual bases; no much larger clone is one base distant.

CDR1 and CDR2 (SGHDT, YYEEEE) derive from the germline V gene. Including cysteine and phenylalanine, the CDR3 has 12 amino acids. The only DNA kept is the CDR3, 36 bases in frame from the first base. The V end loses 2 bases and the J end loses 5 bases, and a stretch of 7 bases separates them. The paper as a whole reports these results and caveats: The cohort was sequenced for TCR beta chains only, and without alpha or paired-chain data the features that could be detected were limited. Linkage disequilibrium might explain the correlated functional status among segregating V segments, but an unknown experimental factor could not be ruled out. Compared with the 666-donor mean, donors in an Asian-associated ancestry cluster had fewer N-insertions in productive TCRs, according to a later genetic analysis. In the study, around 160 TCR beta chains were listed as associated with cytomegalovirus. When HLA alleles, especially DR and DQ, strongly co-occurred, TCR associations were difficult to assign to individual alleles. According to a later analysis, parvovirus B19, influenza, CMV and Epstein-Barr virus appeared linked to several top co-occurrence clusters. Broadly in line with IMGT annotations, most TCR beta V segments showed up in productive rearrangements about 87% or about 30% of the time in an earlier analysis of around 600 of the donors. The only immune exposure information available for the cohort was CMV serostatus. In a later analysis, TCR association rates were found to vary across HLA loci, with the most associated TCRs seen for DRB1 alleles and the fewest for HLA-C alleles. Most TCR sequences were observed very rarely across donors, whereas some public TCRs were present in many individuals. A further reported finding was that TCR beta sequences accurately predicted the HLA-A and HLA-B alleles for most subjects in the first cohort. A later analysis associated about 17,000 TCR beta sequences with specific HLA alleles at a false discovery rate of 0.05. Sequencing depth was assumed to be roughly uniform across donors in the presence/absence analyses, though that assumption may not hold. In a later analysis, HLA-associated TCR beta chains showed more clonal expansion and lower generation probabilities than non-associated chains that were equally common. Cytomegalovirus status was reported to be diagnosed by the classifier with high specificity and sensitivity in both the original and validation cohorts. In a later genetic analysis, a missense DCLRE1C variant was associated with V-gene and J-gene trimming of TCR beta chains, and the association was replicated in an independent cohort. Over 15 rarely observed V segments, including chromosome 9 orphons, were excluded from the earlier analysis of approximately 500 of the donors because counts were too low. A few of the identified cytomegalovirus-associated TCR beta chains were confirmed in vitro to be specific for cytomegalovirus antigens. Because HLA typing was missing for some donors at each locus, association tests included only the typed subset. Some IMGT-functional V segments, including TRBV6-2 and TRBV6-3, could not be distinguished by the 87-base-pair reads and were therefore excluded. A group of highly shared sequence variants was considered likely to be a technical artifact of the sequencing pipeline. The authors suggested that the approach could potentially be generalized to other disease states and immunological phenotypes. In a later analysis, most CMV-associated TCR beta chains were found to appear HLA-restricted, with HLA associations seemingly driven largely by CMV exposure.

The cohort was made up of about 610 healthy bone marrow donors. Cohort members were all nominally healthy when sampled, although unrecorded immune exposures were likely present. The donor was CMV seropositive and was included in the group of 250 to 300 seropositive cohort members. A peripheral blood sample was collected from each donor, and TCR beta sequencing was performed on peripheral blood mononuclear cells. Genomic DNA extraction from the blood cell samples was performed with the Qiagen DNeasy Blood Extraction Kit. The chain is made from TRBV5-6 and TRBJ1-1; too little of a D gene remains to name it. This TCR was sampled from a man between 50 and 59 years old in good health and CMV-seropositive. Specimen: PBMCs. The nucleotide sequence is given as TGTGCCAGCAGCTTCCAGATAACTGAAGCTTTCTTT. Its amino acids are CASSFQITEAFF.